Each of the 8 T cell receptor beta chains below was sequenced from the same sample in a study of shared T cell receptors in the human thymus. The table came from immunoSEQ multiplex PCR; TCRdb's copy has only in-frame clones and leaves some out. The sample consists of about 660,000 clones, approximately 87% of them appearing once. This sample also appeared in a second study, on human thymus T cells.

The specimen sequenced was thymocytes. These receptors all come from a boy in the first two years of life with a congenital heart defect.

The CDR3 region has the DNA TGTGCCAGCAGCAAAGACAGAGCCCAGACTAGCGGGAGTGGTGACGAGCAGTACTTC. This encodes CASSKDRAQTSGSGDEQYF. V gene TRBV7-8 combines with J gene TRBJ2-7, with TRBD2 matching over 12 bases. J lost 5 bases, V lost 5 bases, and 19 bases had no gene match. The CDR3 totals 19 residues. CDR1 SGHVS and CDR2 FQNEAQ come from the germline V gene.

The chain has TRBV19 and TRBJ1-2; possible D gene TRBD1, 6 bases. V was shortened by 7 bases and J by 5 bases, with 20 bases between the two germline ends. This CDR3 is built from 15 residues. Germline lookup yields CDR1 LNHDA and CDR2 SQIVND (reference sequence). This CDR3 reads CASKTPKGGAYGYTF. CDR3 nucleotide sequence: TGTGCCAGTAAAACCCCTAAGGGGGGGGCTTATGGCTACACCTTC.

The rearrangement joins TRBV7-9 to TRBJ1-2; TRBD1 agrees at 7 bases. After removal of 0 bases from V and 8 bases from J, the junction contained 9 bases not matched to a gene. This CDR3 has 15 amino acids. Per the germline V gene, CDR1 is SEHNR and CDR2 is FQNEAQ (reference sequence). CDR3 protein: CASSLAGGDRCGYTF. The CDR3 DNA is TGTGCCAGCAGCTTAGCCGGCGGGGACAGATGCGGCTACACCTTC.

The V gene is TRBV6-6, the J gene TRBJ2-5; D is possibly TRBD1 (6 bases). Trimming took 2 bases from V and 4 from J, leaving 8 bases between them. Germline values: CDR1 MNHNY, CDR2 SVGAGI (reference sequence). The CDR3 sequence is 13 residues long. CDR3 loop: CASSYPRGETQYF. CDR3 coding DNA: TGTGCCAGCAGTTACCCCAGGGGAGAGACCCAGTACTTC.

The CDR3, as DNA: TGTGCCAGCAGTTTACAGGGGGCGCCTGGCTACACCTTC. This gives the protein CASSLQGAPGYTF. V usage is TRBV27 and J usage is TRBJ1-2; 8 nucleotides align to TRBD1. This CDR3 has 13 amino acids. The V and J ends lost 2 bases and 7 bases, in that order; junction bases with no gene match: 3. CDR1 MNHEY and CDR2 SMNVEV come from the germline V gene (reference sequence).

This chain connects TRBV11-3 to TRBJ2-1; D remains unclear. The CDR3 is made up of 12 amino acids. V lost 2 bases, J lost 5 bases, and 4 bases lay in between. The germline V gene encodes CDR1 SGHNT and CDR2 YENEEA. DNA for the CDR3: TGTGCCAGCAGCTTACGGGACAATGAGCAGTTCTTC. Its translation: CASSLRDNEQFF.

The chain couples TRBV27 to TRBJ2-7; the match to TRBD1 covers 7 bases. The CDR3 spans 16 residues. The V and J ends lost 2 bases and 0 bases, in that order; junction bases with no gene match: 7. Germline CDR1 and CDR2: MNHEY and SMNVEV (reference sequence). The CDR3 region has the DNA TGTGCCAGCAGTTTAACGACAGGGCCGGGCTCCTACGAGCAGTACTTC. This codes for CASSLTTGPGSYEQYF.

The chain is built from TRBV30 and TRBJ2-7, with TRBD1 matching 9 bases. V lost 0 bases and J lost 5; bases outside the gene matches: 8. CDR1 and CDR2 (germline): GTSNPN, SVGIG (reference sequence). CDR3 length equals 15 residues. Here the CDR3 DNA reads TGTGCCTGGAGTGTAAGCGGACAGGGGTCCGACGAGCAGTACTTC. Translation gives CAWSVSGQGSDEQYF.